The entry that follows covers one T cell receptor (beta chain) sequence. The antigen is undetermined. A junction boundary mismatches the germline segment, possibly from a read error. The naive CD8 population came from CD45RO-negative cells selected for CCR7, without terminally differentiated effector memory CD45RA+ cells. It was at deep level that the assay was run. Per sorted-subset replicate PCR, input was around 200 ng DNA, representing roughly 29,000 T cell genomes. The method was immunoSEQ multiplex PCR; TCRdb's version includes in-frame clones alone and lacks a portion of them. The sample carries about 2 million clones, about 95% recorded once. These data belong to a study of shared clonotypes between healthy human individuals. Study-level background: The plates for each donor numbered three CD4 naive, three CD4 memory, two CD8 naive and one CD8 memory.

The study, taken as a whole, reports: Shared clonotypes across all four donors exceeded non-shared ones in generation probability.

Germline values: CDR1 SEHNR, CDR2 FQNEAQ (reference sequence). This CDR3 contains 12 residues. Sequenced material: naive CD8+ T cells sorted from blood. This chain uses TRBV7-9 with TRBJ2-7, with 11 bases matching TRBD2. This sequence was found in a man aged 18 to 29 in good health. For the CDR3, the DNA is TGTGCCAGCAGCTCAGGACTAGCGGGCTTGTTTTTC. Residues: CASSSGLAGLFF.